This T cell receptor (beta chain) was sequenced during a study of T cell responses to AZD1222 COVID-19 vaccine. Study conclusions and caveats: Mapped onto spike, vaccine-associated CD4 TCRs spanned it and were dominant at 160-218 and 743-854. Samples come after the peak T cell response, not at day 14.

The CDR3 length is 16 residues. Per the germline V gene, CDR1 is ENHRY and CDR2 is SYGVKD. Unmatched junction bases numbered 5, after V lost 3 bases and J lost 5 bases. Notes on this clone: Its antigen is not known.

Assay: immunoSEQ multiplex PCR; the TCRdb copy retains only in-frame clones and omits some. The sample comprises roughly 150,000 clones, 90% of which are singletons, and roughly 6% rests with the top ten. Pooled in the analysis were second doses at about 4 or about 12 weeks. V gene TRBV10-3 combines with J gene TRBJ2-2; 11 bases align to TRBD2. The source material was peripheral blood, sampled 28 days after the second AZD1222 dose. This sequence originates from an adult who received the AZD1222 COVID-19 vaccine. The CDR3 DNA reads TGTGCCATCAGTGAAGGTCTAGCGGGGGGTACCGGGGAGCTGTTTTTT. This sequence encodes CAISEGLAGGTGELFF.